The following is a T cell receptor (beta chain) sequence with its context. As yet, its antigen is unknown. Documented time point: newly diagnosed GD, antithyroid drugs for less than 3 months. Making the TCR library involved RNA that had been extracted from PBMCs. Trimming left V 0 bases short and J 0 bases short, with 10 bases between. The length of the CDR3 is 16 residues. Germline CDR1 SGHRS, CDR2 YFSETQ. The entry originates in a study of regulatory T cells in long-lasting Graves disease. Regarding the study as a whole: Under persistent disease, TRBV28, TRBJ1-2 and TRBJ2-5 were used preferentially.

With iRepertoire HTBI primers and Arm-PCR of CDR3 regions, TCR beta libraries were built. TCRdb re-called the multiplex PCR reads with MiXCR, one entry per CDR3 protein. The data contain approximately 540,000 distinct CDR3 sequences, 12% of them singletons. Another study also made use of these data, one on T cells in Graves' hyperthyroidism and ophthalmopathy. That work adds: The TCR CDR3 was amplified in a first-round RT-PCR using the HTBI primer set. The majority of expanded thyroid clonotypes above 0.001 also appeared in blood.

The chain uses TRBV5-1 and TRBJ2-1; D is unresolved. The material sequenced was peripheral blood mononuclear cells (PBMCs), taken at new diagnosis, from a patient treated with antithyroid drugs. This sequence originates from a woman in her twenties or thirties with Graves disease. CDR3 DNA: TGCGCCAGCAGCTTGGAGCGAACCAGCTCCTACAATGAGCAGTTCTTC. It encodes CASSLERTSSYNEQFF.